This T cell receptor (beta chain) is from a study of PD-1 blockade in classical Hodgkin lymphoma. All patients relapsed after autologous stem cell transplantation, and brentuximab vedotin exposure varied. Magnetic negative selection was used to purify CD8+ T cells from thawed PBMCs. TCRdb's copy holds only in-frame clones and misses some; the assay was immunoSEQ multiplex PCR. The table lists about 27,000 clones, around 90% of them singletons, with roughly 6.3% in the top ten. This sequence was found in a human donor with classical Hodgkin lymphoma. This sample comprised CD8+ T cells from blood, obtained at baseline.

CDR3 in DNA: TGTGCCAGCAGCCAACAAGCAGGGTCTGGAAACACCATATATTTT. This translates into CASSQQAGSGNTIYF. The rearrangement links TRBV4-2 to TRBJ1-3, with a possible D match to TRBD1 (5 bases). Per germline, CDR1 LGHNA and CDR2 YNFKEQ. Trimming removed 2 bases at V and 1 base at J, with 9 bases between. The CDR3 is made up of 15 amino acids.